The next 20 T cell receptor beta chains were all read from a single sample in a study of cytomegalovirus exposure and HLA in healthy donors. It was with 60 Vbeta and 13 Jbeta primers that the PCR ran. This table comes from immunoSEQ multiplex PCR, and its TCRdb copy is limited to in-frame clones, with some not included. Here the sample spans approximately 120,000 clones, roughly 66% being singletons. The sequencing sample was made of PBMCs. Source of these receptors: a man in his 60s in good health and CMV-seropositive.

V is TRBV28 and J is TRBJ2-5, with D unclear. The DNA end favors TRBJ2-7, so the J call may be wrong. This CDR3 has 11 residues. Germline V gene sequence: CDR1 MDHEN, CDR2 SYDVKM. The CDR3 sequence: CASSLRYEQYF. The CDR3 DNA sequence: TGTGCCAGCAGTTTGCGGTACGAGCAGTACTTC.

This clone was observed a few times. The chain joins TRBV7-6 to TRBJ2-7; perhaps TRBD1 as D (8 bases). The CDR3 runs to 13 residues. In germline, CDR1 is SGHVS, CDR2 FNYEAQ. V was shortened by 5 bases and J by 9 bases, with 17 bases between the two germline ends. The CDR3 DNA sequence: TGTGCCAGCAGCGACTACACAGGGGGGGGGCAGTACTTC. Translation: CASSDYTGGGQYF.

J is TRBJ2-7 and V is TRBV27, with 8 bases fitting TRBD2. The CDR3 loop spans 15 amino acids. With 6 bases clipped from V and 0 bases from J, the junction kept 7 bases outside the gene matches. Germline V gene data show CDR1 as MNHEY and CDR2 as SMNVEV (reference sequence). The CDR3 here is CASSRGGTSSYEQYF. In nucleotides, the CDR3 is TGTGCCAGCAGCCGGGGGGGGACCAGCTCCTACGAGCAGTACTTC.

This clone was observed once. V gene TRBV11-3 combines with J gene TRBJ1-5; D uncertain. Trimming took 8 bases from V and 6 from J, leaving 11 bases between them. The CDR3 contains 12 residues. The germline V gene has CDR1 SGHNT and CDR2 YENEEA. The CDR3 DNA reads as TGTGCCAGCCTCCGTATTTCTCAGCCCCAGCATTTT. It codes for CASLRISQPQHF.

The rearrangement uses TRBV5-8 and TRBJ1-6; tentative D call: TRBD1 (5 bases). Germline V gene data show CDR1 as SGHTS and CDR2 as YDEGEE. The CDR3 runs 15 residues. V was shortened by 6 bases and J by 0 bases, with 10 bases between the two germline ends. The CDR3 is CASTNRSSYNSPLHF. The CDR3 DNA reads as TGTGCCAGCACCAACAGGAGCTCCTATAATTCACCCCTCCACTTT.

V usage is TRBV28 and J usage is TRBJ1-5, with D tentatively TRBD1 (5 bases). Germline-derived CDR1 and CDR2 are MDHEN and SYDVKM. This CDR3 has 14 amino acids. The V and J ends lost 6 bases and 7 bases respectively, with 16 bases between them. The CDR3 sequence: CASSPPGRGQPQHF. CDR3 sequence (DNA): TGTGCCAGCAGCCCACCAGGGAGGGGACAGCCCCAGCATTTT.

The rearrangement joins TRBV27 to TRBJ2-1; unclear D gene. The CDR3 spans 14 residues. The germline V gene encodes CDR1 MNHEY and CDR2 SMNVEV (reference sequence). The V and J ends lost 2 bases and 4 bases respectively, with 9 bases between them. The CDR3 sequence is CASSLMASYNEQFF. The CDR3 coding sequence is TGTGCCAGCAGTTTAATGGCTTCTTACAATGAGCAGTTCTTC.

CDR3 coding DNA: TGTGCCAGCAGCTTTGAACAGGGGGTAGGCACCATATATTTT. As protein: CASSFEQGVGTIYF. This chain links TRBV11-2 with TRBJ1-3; 8 bases fit TRBD1. The J segment lost 9 bases and the V segment lost 3 bases, leaving 7 bases of the junction unmatched. CDR1 and CDR2 (germline): SGHAT, FQNNGV. This CDR3 contains 14 residues.

This chain links TRBV10-3 with TRBJ1-1; the D gene is possibly TRBD1 (5 bases). V dropped 7 bases and J dropped 1 base, with 16 bases sitting between them. The CDR3 has 15 amino acids. The germline gives CDR1 ENHRY, CDR2 SYGVKD. The CDR3 region is CAITPGGNWNTEAFF. DNA of the CDR3: TGTGCCATCACCCCCGGGGGGAATTGGAACACTGAAGCTTTCTTT.

The chain couples TRBV28 to TRBJ2-1; 15 bases are a match to TRBD2. V lost 7 bases and J lost 9; bases outside the gene matches: 10. The CDR3 runs 16 residues. Germline CDR1 is MDHEN and CDR2 is SYDVKM. CDR3 sequence reads: CASNPGLAGGRSEQFF. The CDR3 coding sequence is TGTGCCAGCAACCCGGGACTAGCGGGGGGCCGCAGTGAGCAGTTCTTC.

As regards this clone: It is likely a read error, because the conserved phenylalanine at the end of the CDR3 is missing. The chain joins TRBV30 to TRBJ1-5; the D gene is possibly TRBD1 (6 bases). V was trimmed by 2 bases and J by 6 bases, leaving 17 bases between them. The CDR3 loop spans 15 amino acids. The germline V gene has CDR1 GTSNPN and CDR2 SVGIG (reference sequence). Here the CDR3 DNA reads TGTGCCTGGAGTACCAGGCAGGGAGGGGGTCAGCCCCAGCATCTT. Encoded protein: CAWSTRQGGGQPQHL.

The chain joins TRBV28 to TRBJ2-1, with a tentative D call TRBD2 (5 bases). The CDR3 has 14 residues. Germline CDR1 is MDHEN and CDR2 is SYDVKM. V lost 6 bases and J lost 12, with 21 bases in between. CDR3 DNA sequence: TGTGCCAGCAGCCTGTTAGCTAGCCGAGGAGGGCAGTTCTTC. Amino acids: CASSLLASRGGQFF.

The chain couples TRBV6-5 to TRBJ2-7; TRBD1 might be the D (7 bases). Germline V CDR1 and CDR2: MNHEY, SVGAGI. The CDR3 loop spans 14 amino acids. V gave up 8 bases and J gave up 4 bases, with 18 bases separating them. The CDR3 DNA follows: TGTGCCAGCGTCAGGACAGGCCGGGGGTACGAGCAGTACTTC. This translates into CASVRTGRGYEQYF.

This clone was counted once. This chain uses TRBV6-1 with TRBJ1-1; 7 bases are shared with TRBD1. CDR1 and CDR2 from the germline V gene are MNHNS and SASEGT. The CDR3 has 14 amino acids. V lost 4 bases and J lost 0; bases outside the gene matches: 2. The CDR3 is CASSADRMNTEAFF. CDR3 DNA sequence: TGTGCCAGCAGTGCGGACAGGATGAACACTGAAGCTTTCTTT.

This clone was counted between two and nine times. The chain joins TRBV27 to TRBJ2-7, with D possibly matching TRBD2 (6 bases). V dropped 2 bases and J dropped 5 bases, with 19 bases sitting between them. CDR3 length: 16 residues. Germline V gene lookup returns CDR1 MNHEY and CDR2 SMNVEV (reference sequence). Here the CDR3 DNA reads TGTGCCAGCAGTTTAAACCCAGCCGGGGACTTGAACGAGCAGTACTTC. Translating gives CASSLNPAGDLNEQYF.

The chain employs TRBV30 and TRBJ2-3, with D possibly matching TRBD1 (5 bases). The CDR3 is 11 amino acids. The germline V and J ends were trimmed by 5 bases and 6 bases, with 9 bases remaining between them. Germline CDR1 reads GTSNPN; CDR2 reads SVGIG (reference sequence). CDR3 in amino acids: CAWQGLDTQYF. DNA for the CDR3: TGTGCCTGGCAGGGTTTGGATACGCAGTATTTT.

This sequence joins TRBV25-1 and TRBJ1-3, with D possibly matching TRBD1 (6 bases). Germline CDR1 is MGHDK and CDR2 is SYGVNS. Deletions cut 6 bases from V and 0 bases from J, with 12 bases between. This CDR3 has 15 amino acids. The CDR3 DNA is TGTGCCAGCAGCCCCCCCAGGGGCTCTGGAAACACCATATATTTT. Translating gives CASSPPRGSGNTIYF.

The genes are TRBV5-1 and TRBJ1-6; 10 bases fit TRBD1. The CDR3 consists of 15 residues. Trimming at V came to 3 bases and at J to 6 bases, leaving 3 bases not matched to a gene. Germline V gene data show CDR1 as SGHRS and CDR2 as YFSETQ. The chain's CDR3 is CASSWGQGSNSPLHF. The CDR3, as DNA: TGCGCCAGCAGCTGGGGACAGGGGTCTAATTCACCCCTCCACTTT.

This clone was counted between two and nine times. The CDR3 sequence: CASSTGTGNSYNEQFF. DNA of the CDR3: TGTGCCAGCAGCACTGGGACAGGCAACTCCTACAATGAGCAGTTCTTC. The V and J genes are TRBV5-5 and TRBJ2-1; 8 nucleotides align to TRBD1. Trimming at V came to 4 bases and at J to 0 bases, leaving 6 bases not matched to a gene. Germline CDR1 and CDR2: SGHKS and YYEKEE (reference sequence). CDR3 length: 16 residues.

This chain connects TRBV7-9 to TRBJ1-4; TRBD1 is a possible D gene (6 bases). Germline loops: CDR1 SEHNR, CDR2 FQNEAQ (reference sequence). Trimming removed 5 bases from V and 8 bases from J, with 24 bases in between. This CDR3 has 17 amino acids. This chain's CDR3 is CASSRPPLGHKIEKLFF. In DNA form, the CDR3 reads TGTGCCAGCAGCCGGCCTCCCTTGGGACATAAGATAGAAAAACTGTTTTTT. Full variable domain (missing parts from reference TRBV7-9 and TRBJ1-4): DTGVSQNPRHKITKRGQNVTFRCDPISEHNRLYWYRQTLGQGPEFLTYFQNEAQLEKSRLLSDRFSAERPKGSFSTLEIQRTEQGDSAMYLCASSRPPLGHKIEKLFFGSGTQLSVL.